Listed here is a single T cell receptor (beta chain). Its specific antigen is unknown. Base quality data are lacking; no much larger clone is found one base away. The data stem from a study of T cell therapy after organ transplantation (dated by TCRdb to the late 2010s). The study in broad terms: The therapy products consisted of autologous CMV-specific T cells grown in vitro for around 14 days using a peptide pool of 30 HLA class I and II CMV epitopes. Among the approximately ten patients, eight were classed as clinical responders, while two were classed as nonresponders. This study was a follow-up analysis of the TRBV repertoire from an open-label phase I trial that tested autologous CMV-specific adoptive T cell therapy in people who had received solid-organ transplants. Across 2 to 6 intravenous infusions, patients got a median of 1.92 x 10^8 CMV-specific T cells. Of the ten to eleven patients, only seven or eight had long-term post-therapy samples available. Patients were given up to 6 doses of T cells at 2-week intervals and were followed for 25 to 35 weeks after finishing therapy. Before T cell therapy commenced, pretherapy samples of peripheral blood were collected. Study-wide conclusions, independent of this receptor: The small number of expansions detected in nonresponders may reflect reduced sample coverage resulting from poor CD8+ T cell yield. Reconstitution after therapy appeared to involve both transferred clonotypes and endogenous clonotypes that were not detected in the therapy products. Before therapy, nonresponders had marked clonal expansions, and their repertoires changed minimally after therapy. Fold change in CD8 clonality after therapy inversely correlated with pretherapy clonality, suggesting less biased repertoires were more receptive to remodeling. The small cohort prevented assessing confounders such as concurrent antirejection and antiviral medications.

TRB CDR3 regions were amplified from genomic DNA with the immunoSEQ two-step, bias-controlled multiplex PCR assay. CDR3 libraries were sequenced on an Illumina NextSeq 500. The study's processing was this. The immunoSEQ Analyzer platform was used for initial alignment and bioinformatics, including bias normalization against synthetic CDR3 analogs. Annotation of V, D and J genes followed the definitions in the IMGT database. Further TRBV analyses used VDJtools version 1.1.10 and the R package tcR version 2.2.1.11 with default settings. GLIPH analysis was performed with version 1.0 using default settings. Significant clonotype frequency changes were tested by 2-sided binomial test with Benjamini-Hochberg correction (alpha = 0.01) in CDR3 sequences with at least 5 reads. Sourced from immuneACCESS, this table was stored by TCRdb with only in-frame sequences that have V and J called. A share of the clones is absent; for the studies checked, an unresolved V gene accounts for under half, and the remainder has no known explanation. The D gene and trimming were derived from the DNA, and the V and J assignments and clone size from that table. This sample comprises 40,000 to 60,000 clones, over 90% of them detected only once. The ten biggest clones cover about 3.1% of the sample.

The junction shows trimming of 6 bases on V and 1 base on J, plus 9 bases between the germline ends. The CDR3 has 13 amino acids, counting the end cysteine and phenylalanine. Left in the record is the CDR3 DNA by itself, 39 bases read in frame from the first base. CDR1 and CDR2, looked up from the germline V gene, are MNHNS and SASEGT. Per the publication, the time point label means: before start of T cell therapy. The patients had received solid-organ transplants and had drug-resistant/recurrent cytomegalovirus. About nine trial participants were chosen for repertoire analysis on the basis of the availability of post-therapy peripheral blood mononuclear cells. Viable CD3+CD8+CD4- lymphocytes were sorted from PBMCs on a BD FACSAria III. The Qiagen DNeasy Kit was used to extract genomic DNA from sorted cells.

The chain is made from TRBV6-1 and TRBJ1-1; the D gene cannot be resolved reliably. The receptor was derived from a human patient who had received a solid organ transplant and had CMV disease. This material consisted of CD8+ T cells from blood, taken before autologous CMV-specific T cell therapy. The CDR3 protein sequence reads: CASSPRQNTEAFF. The DNA is as follows: TGTGCCAGCAGCCCTCGACAGAACACTGAAGCTTTCTTT.